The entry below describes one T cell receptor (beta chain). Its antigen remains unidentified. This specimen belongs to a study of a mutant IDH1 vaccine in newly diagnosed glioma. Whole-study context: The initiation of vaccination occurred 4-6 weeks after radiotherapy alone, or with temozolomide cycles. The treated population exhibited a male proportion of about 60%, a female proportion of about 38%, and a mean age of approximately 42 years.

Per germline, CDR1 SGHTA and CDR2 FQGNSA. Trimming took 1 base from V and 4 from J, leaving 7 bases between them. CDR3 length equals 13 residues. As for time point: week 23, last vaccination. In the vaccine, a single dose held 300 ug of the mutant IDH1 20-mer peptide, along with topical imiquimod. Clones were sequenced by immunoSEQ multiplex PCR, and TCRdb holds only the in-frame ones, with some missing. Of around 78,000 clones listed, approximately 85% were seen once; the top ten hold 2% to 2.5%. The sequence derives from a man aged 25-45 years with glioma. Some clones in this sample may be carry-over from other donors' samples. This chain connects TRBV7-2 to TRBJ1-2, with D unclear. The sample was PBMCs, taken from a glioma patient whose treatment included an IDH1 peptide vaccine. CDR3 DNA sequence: TGTGCCAGCAGCTTAGATCCTACCTATGGCTACACCTTC. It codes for CASSLDPTYGYTF.